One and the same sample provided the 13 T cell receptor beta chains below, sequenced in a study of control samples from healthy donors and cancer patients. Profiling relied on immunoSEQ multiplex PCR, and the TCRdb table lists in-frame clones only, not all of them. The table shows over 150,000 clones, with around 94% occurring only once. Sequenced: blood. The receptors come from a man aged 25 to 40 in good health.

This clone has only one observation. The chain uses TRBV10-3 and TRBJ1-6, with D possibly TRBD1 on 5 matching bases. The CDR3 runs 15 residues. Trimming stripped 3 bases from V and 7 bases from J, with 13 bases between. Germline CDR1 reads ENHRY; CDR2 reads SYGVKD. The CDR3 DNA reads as TGTGCCATCAGTGACGGGCAGGGTAACAATTCACCCCTCCACTTT. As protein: CAISDGQGNNSPLHF.

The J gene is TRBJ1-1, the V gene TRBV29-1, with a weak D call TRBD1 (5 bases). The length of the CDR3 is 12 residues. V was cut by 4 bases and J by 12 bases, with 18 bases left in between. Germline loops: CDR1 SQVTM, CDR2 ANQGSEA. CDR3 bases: TGCAGCGTTGCGGGGAGCAGGGCGGATTCTTTCTTT. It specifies CSVAGSRADSFF. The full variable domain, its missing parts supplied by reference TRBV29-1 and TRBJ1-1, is SAVISQKPSRDICQRGTSLTIQCQVDSQVTMMFWYRQQPGQSLTLIATANQGSEATYESGFVIDKFPISRPNLTFSTLTVSNMSPEDSSIYLCSVAGSRADSFFGQGTRLTVV.

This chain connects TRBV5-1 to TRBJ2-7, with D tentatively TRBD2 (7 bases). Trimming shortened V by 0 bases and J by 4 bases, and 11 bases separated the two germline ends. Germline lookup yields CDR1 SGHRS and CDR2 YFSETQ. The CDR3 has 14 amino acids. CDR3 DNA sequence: TGCGCCAGCAGCTTGGCAGGGGAGGGGTACGAGCAGTACTTC. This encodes CASSLAGEGYEQYF.

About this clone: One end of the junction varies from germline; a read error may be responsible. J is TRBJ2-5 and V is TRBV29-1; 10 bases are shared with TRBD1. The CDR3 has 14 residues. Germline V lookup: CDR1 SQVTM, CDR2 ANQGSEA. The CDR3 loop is CSVEDRGRVETQYF. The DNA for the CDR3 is TGCAGCGTGGAAGACAGGGGGCGCGTGGAGACCCAGTACTTC.

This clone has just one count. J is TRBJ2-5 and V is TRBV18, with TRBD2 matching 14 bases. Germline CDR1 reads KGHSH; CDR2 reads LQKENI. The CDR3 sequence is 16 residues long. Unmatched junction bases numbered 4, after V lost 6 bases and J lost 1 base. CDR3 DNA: TGTGCCAGCTCCCTGGGACTAGCGGGAGCCCAAGAGACCCAGTACTTC. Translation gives CASSLGLAGAQETQYF.

CDR3 amino acids: CASSHRGDSNQPQHF. The CDR3 DNA reads as TGTGCCAGCTCACACAGGGGAGACAGCAATCAGCCCCAGCATTTT. The chain links TRBV18 to TRBJ1-5; the match to TRBD1 covers 7 bases. Germline V gene lookup returns CDR1 KGHSH and CDR2 LQKENI. The CDR3 extends over 15 amino acids. After removal of 4 bases from V and 1 base from J, the junction contained 4 bases not matched to a gene.

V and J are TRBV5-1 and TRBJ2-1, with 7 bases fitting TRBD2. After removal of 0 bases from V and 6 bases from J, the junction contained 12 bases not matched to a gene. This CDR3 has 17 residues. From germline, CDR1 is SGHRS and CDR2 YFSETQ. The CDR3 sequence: CASSLEVAGVGRNEQFF. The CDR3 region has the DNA TGCGCCAGCAGCTTGGAGGTGGCGGGAGTCGGCCGCAATGAGCAGTTCTTC.

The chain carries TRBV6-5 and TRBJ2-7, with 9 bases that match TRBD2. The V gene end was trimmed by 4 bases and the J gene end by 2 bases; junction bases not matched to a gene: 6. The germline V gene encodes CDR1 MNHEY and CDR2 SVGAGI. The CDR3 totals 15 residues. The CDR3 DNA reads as TGTGCCAGCAGTTCCCAGCGACTAGCGGCCTACGAGCAGTACTTC. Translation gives CASSSQRLAAYEQYF.

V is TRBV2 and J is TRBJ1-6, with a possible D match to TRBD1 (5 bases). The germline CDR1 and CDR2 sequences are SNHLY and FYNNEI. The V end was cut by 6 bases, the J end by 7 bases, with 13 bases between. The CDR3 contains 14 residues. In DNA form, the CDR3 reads TGTGCCAGCAGCCCCCTGGGGGGGAATTCACCCCTCCACTTT. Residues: CASSPLGGNSPLHF. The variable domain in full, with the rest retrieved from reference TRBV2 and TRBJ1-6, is EPEVTQTPSHQVTQMGQEVILRCVPISNHLYFYWYRQILGQKVEFLVSFYNNEISEKSEIFDDQFSVERPDGSNFTLKIRSTKLEDSAMYFCASSPLGGNSPLHFGNGTRLTVT.

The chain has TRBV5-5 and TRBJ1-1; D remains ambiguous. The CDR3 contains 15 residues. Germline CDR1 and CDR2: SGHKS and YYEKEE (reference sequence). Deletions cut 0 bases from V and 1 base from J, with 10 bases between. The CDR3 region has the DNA TGTGCCAGCAGCTTGGAATGGGGAGCGAACACTGAAGCTTTCTTT. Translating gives CASSLEWGANTEAFF.

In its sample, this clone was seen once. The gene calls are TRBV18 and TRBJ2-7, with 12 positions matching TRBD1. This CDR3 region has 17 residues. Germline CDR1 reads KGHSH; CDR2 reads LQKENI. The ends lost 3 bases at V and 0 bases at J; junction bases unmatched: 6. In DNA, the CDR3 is TGTGCCAGCTCACCCCGAATGGGACAGGGGGCCTCCTACGAGCAGTACTTC. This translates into CASSPRMGQGASYEQYF.

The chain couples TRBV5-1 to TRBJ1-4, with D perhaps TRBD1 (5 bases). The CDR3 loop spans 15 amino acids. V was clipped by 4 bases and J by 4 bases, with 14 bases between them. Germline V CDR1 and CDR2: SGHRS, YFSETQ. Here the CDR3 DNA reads TGCGCCAGCAGCCCTGGGCGGGGGTTTAATGAAAAACTGTTTTTT. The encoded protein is CASSPGRGFNEKLFF.

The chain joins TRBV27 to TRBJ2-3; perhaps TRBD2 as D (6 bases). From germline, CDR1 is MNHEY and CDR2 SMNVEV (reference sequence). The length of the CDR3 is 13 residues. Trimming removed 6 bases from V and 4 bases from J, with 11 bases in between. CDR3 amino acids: CASSPGSSDTQYF. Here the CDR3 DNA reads TGTGCCAGCAGCCCCGGGAGTTCAGATACGCAGTATTTT.